This TCR beta chain was identified during a study of PD-L1 blockade in urothelial cancer. Whole-study context: Blood analyses occurred 3 weeks (second dose) and 6 weeks post treatment start.

Documented time point: pretreatment peripheral blood. This clone was seen just once. Templates that were synthetic TCR analogs were spiked into each PCR. Here immunoSEQ multiplex PCR was the method, and the copy in TCRdb shows in-frame clones only, minus some. Counted here are 95,000 to 100,000 clones, around nine tenths occurring once; the ten biggest clones make up 1.5% to 2.5%. This CDR3 contains 14 residues. In germline, CDR1 is SGHRS, CDR2 YFSETQ. The V end was cut by 4 bases, the J end by 6 bases, with 11 bases between. The TCR originated in a man in his sixties with urothelial cancer. This specimen was PBMCs, taken around atezolizumab (anti-PD-L1) treatment. The chain has TRBV5-1 and TRBJ1-6, with a weak D call TRBD1 (6 bases). The DNA for the CDR3 is TGCGCCAGCAGCATGACAGGCATTAATTCACCCCTCCACTTT. It yields the protein CASSMTGINSPLHF.